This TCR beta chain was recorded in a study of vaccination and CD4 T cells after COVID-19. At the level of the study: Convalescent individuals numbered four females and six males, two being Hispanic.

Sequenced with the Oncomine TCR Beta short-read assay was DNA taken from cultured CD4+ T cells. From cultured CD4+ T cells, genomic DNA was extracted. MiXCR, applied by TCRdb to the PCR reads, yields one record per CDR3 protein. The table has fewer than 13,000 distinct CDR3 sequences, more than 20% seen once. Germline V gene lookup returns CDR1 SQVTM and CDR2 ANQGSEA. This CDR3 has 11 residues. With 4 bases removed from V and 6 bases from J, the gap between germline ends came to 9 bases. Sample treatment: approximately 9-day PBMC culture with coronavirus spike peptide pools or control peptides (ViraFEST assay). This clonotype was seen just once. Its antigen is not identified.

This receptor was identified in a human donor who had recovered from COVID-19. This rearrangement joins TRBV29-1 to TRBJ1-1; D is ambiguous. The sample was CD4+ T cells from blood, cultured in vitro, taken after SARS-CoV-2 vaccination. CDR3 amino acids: CSVGGVAEAFF. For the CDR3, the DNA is TGCAGCGTTGGGGGTGTTGCTGAAGCTTTCTTT.